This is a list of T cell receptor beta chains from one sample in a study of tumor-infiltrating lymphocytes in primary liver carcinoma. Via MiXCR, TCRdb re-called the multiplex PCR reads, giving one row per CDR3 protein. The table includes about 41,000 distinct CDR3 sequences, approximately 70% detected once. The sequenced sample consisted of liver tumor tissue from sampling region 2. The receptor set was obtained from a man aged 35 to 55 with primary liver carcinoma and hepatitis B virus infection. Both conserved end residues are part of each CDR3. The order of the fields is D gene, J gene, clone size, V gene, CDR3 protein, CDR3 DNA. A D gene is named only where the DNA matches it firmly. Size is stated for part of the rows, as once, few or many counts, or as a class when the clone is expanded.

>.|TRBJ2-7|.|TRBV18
CASSPLVSHEQYF
TGTGCCAGCTCACCACTAGTTTCCCACGAGCAGTACTTC
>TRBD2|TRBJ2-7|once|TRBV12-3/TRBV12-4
CASSPPGTSGYEQYF
TGTGCCAGCAGTCCCCCCGGGACTAGCGGATACGAACAATACTTC
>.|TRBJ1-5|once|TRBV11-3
CASSLDPGVAQSQHF
TGTGCCAGCAGCTTAGATCCGGGGGTGGCTCAGTCCCAACATTTT
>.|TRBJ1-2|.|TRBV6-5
CASSYSGGEHGYTF
TGTGCCAGCAGTTACTCCGGTGGGGAGCATGGCTACACCTTC
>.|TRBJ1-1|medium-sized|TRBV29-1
CSVERLDRYTEAFF
TGCAGCGTTGAACGACTAGACCGATACACTGAAGCTTTCTTT
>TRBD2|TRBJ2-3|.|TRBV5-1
CASSMIGRASTNTQYF
TGCGCCAGCAGCATGATCGGGAGGGCTAGCACAAATACGCAGTATTTT
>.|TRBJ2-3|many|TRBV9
CASSATSTDTQYF
TGTGCCAGCAGTGCTACTAGCACAGATACGCAGTATTTT
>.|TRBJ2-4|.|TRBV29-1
CSVETSGGGVKNIQYF
TGCAGCGTTGAAACAAGCGGTGGAGGAGTCAAAAACATTCAGTACTTC
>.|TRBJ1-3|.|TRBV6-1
CASEQGGSTIYF
TGTGCCAGTGAACAGGGAGGGAGCACCATATATTTT
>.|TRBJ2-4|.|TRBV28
CASRSLHGAGYF
TGTGCCAGCAGGAGCTTACATGGGGCGGGGTACTTC
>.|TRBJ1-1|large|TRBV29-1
CSAQSQKNTEAFF
TGCAGCGCTCAGAGCCAGAAGAACACTGAAGCTTTCTTT
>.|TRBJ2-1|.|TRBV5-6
CARSLVAGAGGNEQFF
TGTGCCAGAAGCTTGGTTGCTGGAGCTGGGGGCAATGAGCAGTTCTTC
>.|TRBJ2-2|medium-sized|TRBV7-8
CASSLVQQNTGELFF
TGTGCCAGCAGCTTAGTACAGCAGAACACCGGGGAGCTGTTTTTT
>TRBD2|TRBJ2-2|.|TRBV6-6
CASSYMGTGPAGAKSRELFF
TGTGCCAGCAGTTACATGGGAACGGGACCAGCGGGAGCTAAGTCCCGGGAGCTGTTTTTT
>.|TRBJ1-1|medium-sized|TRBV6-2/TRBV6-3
CASSYPWVTPTAFF
TGTGCCAGCAGTTACCCCTGGGTGACCCCGACGGCTTTCTTT
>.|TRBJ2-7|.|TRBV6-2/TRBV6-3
CASSPWTLRGCEQYF
TGTGCCAGCAGCCCCTGGACGTTACGGGGCTGCGAGCAGTACTTC
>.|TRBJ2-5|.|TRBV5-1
CAGSLASIQETQNF
TGCGCCGGCAGCTTGGCCAGCATACAAGAGACCCAGAACTTC
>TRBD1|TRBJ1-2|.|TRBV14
CASSRTGRAGGYTF
TGTGCCAGCAGCCGGACAGGGAGAGCGGGAGGCTACACCTTC
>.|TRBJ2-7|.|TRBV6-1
CVSSVSTNGSYEQYF
TGTGTCAGCAGTGTCTCGACTAACGGATCCTACGAGCAGTACTTC
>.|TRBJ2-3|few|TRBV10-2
CASSEGGGPDTQYF
TGTGCCAGCAGTGAAGGAGGAGGGCCAGATACCCAGTATTTT
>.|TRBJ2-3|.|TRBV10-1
CASSERGRDSTDTQCF
TGCGCCAGCAGTGAGCGAGGACGGGACTCCACAGATACGCAGTGTTTT
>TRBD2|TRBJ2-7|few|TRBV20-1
CSASTPTSGSYEQYF
TGCAGTGCTTCCACCCCGACTAGCGGGAGTTACGAGCAGTACTTC